A selection of T cell receptor beta chains follows, all from one sample in a study of blood T cells in healthy people across ages. TCRdb analysed the 5' RACE reads with MiXCR anew, one entry per CDR3 protein. The sample yields fewer than 2,000,000 distinct CDR3 sequences, more than 35% seen once. The specimen sequenced was blood. These TCRs come from a human donor in good health. Each CDR3 is given with its conserved first and last residue. A D gene is named only where the DNA matches it firmly. Size is omitted from some rows. Given values are once, few, many or a class for expanded clones.

clone size	V gene	J gene	D gene	CDR3 DNA	CDR3 protein
few	TRBV7-8	TRBJ2-2	-	TGTGCCAGCAGCACGTCCAAAGGAGGATTAAACGGGGAGCTGTTTTTT	CASSTSKGGLNGELFF
many	TRBV4-2	TRBJ2-6	-	TGTGCCAGCAGCCCCGACGACTCTGGGGCCAACGTCCTGACTTTC	CASSPDDSGANVLTF
-	TRBV6-5	TRBJ1-1	-	TGTGCCAGCAGTTACGGCGGCAGGCTCACTGAAGCTTTCTTT	CASSYGGRLTEAFF
few	TRBV7-8	TRBJ1-2	-	TGTGCCAGCAGCCTGACAGAGTATGGCTACACCTTC	CASSLTEYGYTF
-	TRBV5-4	TRBJ2-7	TRBD1	TGTGCCAGCAGCCAACGTACAGGGGAAAAAAGCTACGAGCAGTACTTC	CASSQRTGEKSYEQYF
-	TRBV4-1	TRBJ1-6	-	TGCGCCAGCAGCCAAGGCAATCAGGGGATCAATTCACCCCTCCACTTT	CASSQGNQGINSPLHF
-	TRBV20-1	TRBJ2-7	-	TGCAGTGCTAGGAGCGGTCTGGCGGGAGAGCAGTACTTC	CSARSGLAGEQYF
-	TRBV12-3/TRBV12-4	TRBJ1-2	-	TGTGCCAGCAGTTTAGTCTCAGCCTATGGCTACACCTTC	CASSLVSAYGYTF
-	TRBV7-2	TRBJ2-7	-	TGTGCCAGCAGCTTAGGATGGCAGGGAAACGAGCAGTACTTC	CASSLGWQGNEQYF
-	TRBV20-1	TRBJ2-1	TRBD2	TGCAGTGCTGTCGGAGACGGGGGGGCACGGAATGAGCAGTTCTTC	CSAVGDGGARNEQFF
once	TRBV29-1	TRBJ2-1	TRBD2	TGCAGCGTTGAAAGAAGCGGGGGTTACAATGAGCAGTTCTTC	CSVERSGGYNEQFF
few	TRBV12-3/TRBV12-4	TRBJ2-3	TRBD1	TGTGCCAGCAGTGGGCTTCGACAGGGAGAAGGAGATACGCAGTATTTT	CASSGLRQGEGDTQYF
-	TRBV20-1	TRBJ1-5	-	TGCAGTGCTAGAGCTATGCAGGGGATTCAGCCCCAGCATTTT	CSARAMQGIQPQHF
-	TRBV6-5	TRBJ2-7	TRBD1	TGTGCCAGCAGATGCGGACAGGGCACCTACGAGCAGTACTTC	CASRCGQGTYEQYF
many	TRBV29-1	TRBJ2-7	-	TGCAGCGCTGCAACAGGGTTCTACGAGCAGTACTTC	CSAATGFYEQYF
few	TRBV11-2	TRBJ1-2	-	TGTGCCAGCAGCTTAGAAACAAGTCGGGGCTACACCTTC	CASSLETSRGYTF
few	TRBV7-7	TRBJ2-3	-	TGTGCTAGCAGCGCGACAGCTATCACAGATACGCAGTATTTT	CASSATAITDTQYF
few	TRBV7-9	TRBJ1-2	-	TGTGCCAGCAGCCGGGACCAGATTGTTGGCTACACCTTC	CASSRDQIVGYTF
-	TRBV13	TRBJ1-2	TRBD1	TGTGCCAGCAACTTACAGGGGGGTCACTATGGCTACACCTTC	CASNLQGGHYGYTF
few	TRBV12-3/TRBV12-4	TRBJ1-2	-	TGTGCCAGCAGTTTATTACAAGCCCACGGCTACACCTTC	CASSLLQAHGYTF
-	TRBV9	TRBJ1-2	-	TGTGCCAGCAGCGTAGCTGGATACCGGACAGACTATGGCTACACCTTC	CASSVAGYRTDYGYTF
-	TRBV2	TRBJ2-7	TRBD2	TGTGCCAGCAGGTCCGGCGGGGGTGCTACCTACGAGCAGTACTTC	CASRSGGGATYEQYF
-	TRBV5-1	TRBJ1-2	-	TGCGCCAGCAGCCCGGCCCGCGACGGAGACGGCTACACCTTC	CASSPARDGDGYTF
few	TRBV9	TRBJ1-2	TRBD1	TGTGCCAGCAGCGAGCAACAGGGGGCGGTTGGCTACACCTTC	CASSEQQGAVGYTF
-	TRBV6-2/TRBV6-3	TRBJ2-1	-	TGTGCCAGCACGCTGCAGGGTATCGGGTCCGGTGAGCAGTTCTTC	CASTLQGIGSGEQFF
-	TRBV4-1	TRBJ1-1	TRBD1	TGCGCCAGCAGCCAGACAGGGGTGGAAGCTGAAGCTTTCTTT	CASSQTGVEAEAFF
few	TRBV7-7	TRBJ2-1	TRBD1	TGTGCTAGCAGCCCGGGGACAGCCTCCTACAATGAGCAGTTCTTC	CASSPGTASYNEQFF
-	TRBV11-1	TRBJ2-1	-	TGTGCCAGCAGCTTGGGGGCCCCACAGGAGCAGTTCTTC	CASSLGAPQEQFF
-	TRBV5-1	TRBJ2-1	-	TGCGCCAGCAGCTTGACAGACCACTACAATGAGCAGTTCTTC	CASSLTDHYNEQFF
few	TRBV4-3	TRBJ2-4	TRBD2	TGCGCCAGCAGCCAGGGGACTAGCGGGGGGGCCGCTGCCAAAAACATTCAGTACTTC	CASSQGTSGGAAAKNIQYF
-	TRBV20-1	TRBJ1-5	-	TGCAGTGCTAGACGAGTGACGGCAGGGAGTAATCAGCCCCAGCATTTT	CSARRVTAGSNQPQHF
once	TRBV25-1	TRBJ1-2	-	TGTGCCAGCAGTGGACCATCCCTTAATGGCTACACCTTC	CASSGPSLNGYTF
few	TRBV3-1	TRBJ2-7	-	TGTGCCAGCAGCCAACGTGACCTAGTCCACGAGCAGTACTTC	CASSQRDLVHEQYF
-	TRBV20-1	TRBJ2-1	TRBD2	TGCAGTGCTAGTCGGGCGGGGGTGTCCTACAATGAGCAGTTCTTC	CSASRAGVSYNEQFF
-	TRBV6-5	TRBJ2-1	-	TGTGCCAGCAGTTACGGGCAGGGCCTCAACCGTGGGCAGTTCTTC	CASSYGQGLNRGQFF
few	TRBV11-2	TRBJ1-2	-	TGTGCCAGCAGCCCAGGCCGCCAGGGCCATGGCTACACCTTC	CASSPGRQGHGYTF
few	TRBV12-3/TRBV12-4	TRBJ1-2	-	TGTGCCAGCAGTTTGAGTACTCGAGGCGGGAATGGCTACACCTTC	CASSLSTRGGNGYTF
few	TRBV20-1	TRBJ2-5	-	TGCAGTGCTAGGATGGGGGGAGAGACCCAGTACTTC	CSARMGGETQYF
-	TRBV4-1	TRBJ1-2	-	TGCGCCAGCAGCCAACAAATGCCCGTCGGGGCCGAATCCTATGGCTACACCTTC	CASSQQMPVGAESYGYTF
-	TRBV20-1	TRBJ2-3	-	TGCAGTGCTAGAGAACCTCCGGGCTCAGATACGCAGTATTTT	CSAREPPGSDTQYF
many	TRBV29-1	TRBJ2-7	TRBD1	TGCAGCGTCGCACCGGGACAGGGGGACTACGAGCAGTACTTC	CSVAPGQGDYEQYF
-	TRBV5-1	TRBJ2-7	-	TGCGCAACCCAGACCTACGAGCAGTACTTC	CATQTYEQYF